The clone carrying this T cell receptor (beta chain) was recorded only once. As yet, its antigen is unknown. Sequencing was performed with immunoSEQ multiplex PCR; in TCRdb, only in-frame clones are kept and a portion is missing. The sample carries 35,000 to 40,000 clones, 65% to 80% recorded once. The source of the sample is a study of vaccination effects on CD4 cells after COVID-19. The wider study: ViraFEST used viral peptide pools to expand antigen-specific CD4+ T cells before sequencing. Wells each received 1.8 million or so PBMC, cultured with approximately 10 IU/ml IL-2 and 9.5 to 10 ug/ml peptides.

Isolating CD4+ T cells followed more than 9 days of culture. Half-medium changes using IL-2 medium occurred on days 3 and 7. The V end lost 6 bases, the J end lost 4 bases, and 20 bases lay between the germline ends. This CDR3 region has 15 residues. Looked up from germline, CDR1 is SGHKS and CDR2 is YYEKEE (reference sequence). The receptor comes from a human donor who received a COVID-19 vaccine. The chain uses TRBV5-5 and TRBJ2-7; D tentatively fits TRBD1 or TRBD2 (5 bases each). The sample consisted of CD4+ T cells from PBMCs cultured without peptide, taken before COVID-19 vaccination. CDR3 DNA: TGTGCCAGCACCTGGAATCCGGGACGCAGGTACGAGCAGTACTTC. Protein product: CASTWNPGRRYEQYF.